These T cell receptor beta chains were read from a single sample in a study of control samples from healthy donors and cancer patients. Generated by immunoSEQ multiplex PCR, the TCRdb table keeps only in-frame clones and is missing some. The data show 110,000 to 150,000 clones, around 94% seen once. Sequenced sample: blood. These receptors all stem from a man aged 35-49 years in good health. The CDR3 runs from the conserved cysteine through the conserved F or W. The order of the fields is J gene, V gene, clone size, D gene, CDR3 DNA, CDR3 protein. The D gene is left open where the match is weak. Clone size, where shown, is once, few, many, or a class for clones that have expanded.

>TRBJ1-5|TRBV5-5|NA|NA
TGTGCCAGCAGCTTTGGGACGCTCAACAATCAGCCCCAGCATTTT
CASSFGTLNNQPQHF
>TRBJ2-7|TRBV1|NA|NA
TGCACCAGCAGCCAAGAAGCTAGCGGGAGGTACGAGCAGTACTTC
CTSSQEASGRYEQYF
>TRBJ2-5|TRBV25-1|NA|NA
TGTGCCAGCAGCCTACATCGGGAGCAAGAGACCCAGTACTTC
CASSLHREQETQYF
>TRBJ1-3|TRBV11-2|NA|NA
TGTGCCAGCAGCTTACCAACACGGGGGACCTCCTTCTCTGGAAACACCATATATTTT
CASSLPTRGTSFSGNTIYF
>TRBJ2-2|TRBV5-1|once|NA
TGCGCCAGCAGCTACCATGGGACCTCTTCCGCCGGGGAGCTGTTTTTT
CASSYHGTSSAGELFF
>TRBJ1-1|TRBV7-2|NA|NA
TGTGCCAGCAGCTTAGTGGGGGGTAGGACTGAAGCTTTCTTT
CASSLVGGRTEAFF
>TRBJ2-3|TRBV6-5|NA|NA
TGTGCCAGCAGTCGCCGGGACCTCACAGATACGCAGTATTTT
CASSRRDLTDTQYF
>TRBJ1-5|TRBV27|NA|TRBD1
TGTGCCGGGGGGACAGCCTATAGCAATCAGCCCCAGCATTTT
CAGGTAYSNQPQHF
>TRBJ2-1|TRBV27|once|TRBD2
TGTGCCAGCGGCCGGGACTACTGGCAGTTCTTC
CASGRDYWQFF
>TRBJ2-5|TRBV7-3|NA|NA
TGTGCCAGCAGCTTCTCCCCGACAGAGACCCAGTACTTC
CASSFSPTETQYF
>TRBJ2-7|TRBV7-2|NA|TRBD2
TGTGCCAGCAGCTTAGGGGGGACTAGCGGGACCCGGGTTGGTTTC
CASSLGGTSGTRVGF
>TRBJ2-7|TRBV6-5|NA|TRBD1
TGTGCCACTTATCCGAGACAGGGAACGAAAGGCGAGCAGTACTTC
CATYPRQGTKGEQYF
>TRBJ2-3|TRBV5-1|NA|NA
TGCGCCAGCAGCTTGGGCGGATCTAGCACAGATACGCAGTATTTT
CASSLGGSSTDTQYF
>TRBJ2-7|TRBV9|NA|TRBD1
TGTGCCAGCCACCAGACAGGGGGCGAACTCTACGAGCAGTACTTC
CASHQTGGELYEQYF
>TRBJ2-7|TRBV2|NA|TRBD2
TGTGCCAGCAGTGAACGGGTAGCGGGGGGGCCGGAGCAGTACTTC
CASSERVAGGPEQYF
>TRBJ2-7|TRBV10-1|NA|TRBD1
TGCGCCATTCATATCCGGGACAGGGGGCGCGTTGGGGCGCACTTC
CAIHIRDRGRVGAHF
>TRBJ2-7|TRBV7-8|NA|TRBD2
TGTGCCAGCAGCCGGCGACTAGCGGAGAGCTCCTACGAGCAGTACTTC
CASSRRLAESSYEQYF
>TRBJ2-3|TRBV18|once|NA
TGTGCCAGCACGCGTTGGGGAGTCACAGATACGCAGTATTTT
CASTRWGVTDTQYF
>TRBJ1-1|TRBV4-2|NA|NA
TGTGCCAGCAGCCAAGATCTTGTAAATAAAGCTTTCTTT
CASSQDLVNKAFF
>TRBJ1-1|TRBV2|NA|TRBD1
TGTGCCAGCAGTGTGGCAGGGGGAGGCACTGAAGCTTTCTTT
CASSVAGGGTEAFF
>TRBJ1-2|TRBV27|NA|NA
TGTGCCAGCACTAAAGACGGGGGCGGCTACACCTTC
CASTKDGGGYTF
>TRBJ1-1|TRBV4-1|NA|NA
TGCGCCAGCAGCCCGTTCTCGGGGGTGAACACTGAAGCTTTCTTT
CASSPFSGVNTEAFF
>TRBJ2-5|TRBV10-3|NA|NA
TGTGCCATCGGGTCAAGGGGGGGCCACCAAGAGACCCAGTACTTC
CAIGSRGGHQETQYF
>TRBJ2-7|TRBV6-6|NA|NA
TGTGCCAGCCTCAGGGAAAGAAAAGCCTACGAGCAGTACTTC
CASLRERKAYEQYF
>TRBJ1-1|TRBV5-6|NA|NA
TGTGCCAGCAGAAAAGTAGAGACCACTGAAGCTTTCTTT
CASRKVETTEAFF
>TRBJ1-2|TRBV2|NA|NA
TGTGCCAGCAGCCCCCCGAGGGGGGCCCGCCATCATGGCTACACCTTC
CASSPPRGARHHGYTF